Shown below are 9 T cell receptor beta chains from a single sample sequenced in a study of early stage breast cancer tumors. Assay used: immunoSEQ multiplex PCR; TCRdb lists only in-frame clones, some missing. The table includes 9,000 to 10,000 clones, around 60% detected once. The specimen was breast tumor tissue. The receptors stem from a person aged 55 to 75 with breast cancer.

This clone was recorded only once. V and J are TRBV5-4 and TRBJ2-2; possible D gene TRBD1, 6 bases. The CDR3 contains 15 residues. The V gene lost 4 bases and the J gene lost 2 bases, with 12 bases spanning the gap. The germline CDR1 and CDR2 sequences are SGHNT and YYREEE (reference sequence). The CDR3 DNA reads as TGTGCCAGCAGCCCTTTGACAGGAAACACCGGGGAGCTGTTTTTT. This encodes CASSPLTGNTGELFF.

The chain couples TRBV6-1 to TRBJ2-7, with 7 bases identical to TRBD2. CDR1 is MNHNS and CDR2 is SASEGT in the germline V gene. The CDR3 runs to 13 residues. Unmatched junction bases numbered 7, after V lost 10 bases and J lost 1 base. The CDR3 is CATWGGVSYEQYF. The CDR3 region has the DNA TGTGCCACCTGGGGGGGGGTTTCCTACGAGCAGTACTTC.

This sequence joins TRBV6-1 and TRBJ1-2; the match to TRBD1 covers 8 bases. The length of the CDR3 is 15 residues. The V gene's germline CDR1 is MNHNS and CDR2 SASEGT. Trimming removed 9 bases from V and 3 bases from J; junction bases left unmatched: 12. CDR3 nucleotides: TGTGCCAGTCGGACAGGGTATCAGGGGGACTATGGCTACACCTTC. Encoded protein: CASRTGYQGDYGYTF.

CDR3 amino acids: CASSLAGGSGIEQFF. In DNA form, the CDR3 reads TGCGCCAGCAGCTTGGCTGGGGGATCTGGAATTGAGCAGTTCTTC. The chain recombines TRBV5-1 with TRBJ2-1; D possibly uses TRBD1 or TRBD2 (5 bases each). Per germline, CDR1 SGHRS and CDR2 YFSETQ. CDR3 length equals 15 residues. The ends were cut back, 0 bases at V and 9 bases at J, with 16 bases in the middle. The full variable domain, with the rest looked up from reference TRBV5-1 and TRBJ2-1, is KAGVTQTPRYLIKTRGQQVTLSCSPISGHRSVSWYQQTPGQGLQFLFEYFSETQRNKGNFPGRFSGRQFSNSRSEMNVSTLELGDSALYLCASSLAGGSGIEQFFGPGTRLTVL.

The gene calls are TRBV10-1 and TRBJ2-3; 13 nucleotides agree with TRBD2. Unmatched junction bases numbered 4, after V lost 6 bases and J lost 4 bases. The CDR3 loop spans 15 amino acids. Germline V gene sequence: CDR1 WNHNN, CDR2 SYGVQD (reference sequence). CDR3 sequence (DNA): TGCGCCAGCAGGAAGGGACTAGCGGGACCAGATACGCAGTATTTT. Its protein is CASRKGLAGPDTQYF.

The chain is built from TRBV29-1 and TRBJ2-3; possible D gene TRBD1, 7 bases. CDR3 length: 16 amino acids. In germline, CDR1 is SQVTM, CDR2 ANQGSEA. The V gene lost 0 bases and the J gene lost 3 bases, with 16 bases spanning the gap. CDR3 residues: CSVEEEYRGGTDTQYF. The DNA for the CDR3 is TGCAGCGTTGAAGAGGAGTACAGGGGAGGTACAGATACGCAGTATTTT.

The chain joins TRBV5-1 to TRBJ1-1, with 7 nucleotides matching TRBD1. This CDR3 contains 15 residues. CDR1 is SGHRS, CDR2 YFSETQ, per germline. V shed 4 bases, J shed 4 bases, and the junction held 10 bases outside the gene matches. CDR3 protein: CASSRTGQTSTEAFF. For the CDR3, the DNA is TGCGCCAGCAGCAGAACGGGACAGACAAGCACTGAAGCTTTCTTT.

The chain uses TRBV7-9 and TRBJ2-1; TRBD1 or TRBD2 may be the D gene (5 bases each). V was clipped by 5 bases and J by 10 bases, with 21 bases between them. Germline-derived CDR1 and CDR2 are SEHNR and FQNEAQ (reference sequence). The CDR3 covers 15 residues. The CDR3 sequence: CASSLSRDLFGEQFF. The CDR3 DNA reads as TGTGCCAGCAGCCTATCCCGGGACCTTTTTGGGGAGCAGTTCTTC. Combining the CDR3 with reference TRBV7-9 and TRBJ2-1 gives the whole variable domain DTGVSQNPRHKITKRGQNVTFRCDPISEHNRLYWYRQTLGQGPEFLTYFQNEAQLEKSRLLSDRFSAERPKGSFSTLEIQRTEQGDSAMYLCASSLSRDLFGEQFFGPGTRLTVL.

The J gene is TRBJ1-2, the V gene TRBV27; 9 nucleotides agree with TRBD1. Germline V gene data show CDR1 as MNHEY and CDR2 as SMNVEV (reference sequence). The CDR3 spans 13 residues. The trim removed 5 bases at V and 6 bases at J, leaving 4 bases unmatched. CDR3 coding DNA: TGTGCCAGCAGTAAACAGGGGGCCAATGGCTACACCTTC. The encoded protein is CASSKQGANGYTF.